These 21 T cell receptor beta chains share one sample of origin, sequenced in a study of cytotoxic CD8 clonotypes in ibrutinib-treated CLL. Sequenced by immunoSEQ multiplex PCR; TCRdb stores in-frame clones only, minus some. The sample consists of tens of thousands of clones, around nine tenths of them appearing once. The sample consisted of PBMCs, taken after 12 months of ibrutinib treatment. Every receptor here comes from a human donor with chronic lymphocytic leukemia.

The chain employs TRBV27 and TRBJ2-4; D is uncertain. Germline CDR1 MNHEY, CDR2 SMNVEV (reference sequence). CDR3 length: 14 residues. V was clipped by 5 bases and J by 5 bases, with 13 bases between them. CDR3 nucleotides: TGTGCCAGCAGTCCGCTAATGCCCGAAAACATTCAGTACTTC. Translation: CASSPLMPENIQYF.

The rearrangement links TRBV6-5 to TRBJ1-1, with D unresolved. CDR1 MNHEY and CDR2 SVGAGI come from the germline V gene. There are 15 residues in the CDR3. Trimming removed 4 bases from V and 0 bases from J, with 12 bases in between. CDR3 loop: CASSFSWVMNTEAFF. In nucleotides, the CDR3 is TGTGCCAGCAGTTTCAGTTGGGTGATGAACACTGAAGCTTTCTTT.

The rearrangement links TRBV7-9 to TRBJ1-1; 10 bases fit TRBD1. Per germline, CDR1 SEHNR and CDR2 FQNEAQ (reference sequence). The V gene end was trimmed by 5 bases and the J gene end by 7 bases; junction bases not matched to a gene: 1. The CDR3 loop spans 12 amino acids. The CDR3 spells CASSRTGGEAFF. CDR3 sequence (DNA): TGTGCCAGCAGCCGGACAGGGGGTGAAGCTTTCTTT.

The chain links TRBV5-1 to TRBJ2-2; unclear D gene. The ends were cut back, 0 bases at V and 4 bases at J, with 7 bases in the middle. This CDR3 is 14 amino acids long. Germline lookup yields CDR1 SGHRS and CDR2 YFSETQ. The CDR3 coding sequence is TGCGCCAGCAGCTTGGGACAAGCCACCGGGGAGCTGTTTTTT. Residues: CASSLGQATGELFF.

The chain is built from TRBV10-3 and TRBJ2-7; no clear D gene. CDR1 is ENHRY, CDR2 SYGVKD, per germline. The V end lost 6 bases, the J end lost 6 bases, and 12 bases lay between the germline ends. The CDR3 contains 12 residues. The CDR3 sequence: CAIRPPASEQYF. In DNA, the CDR3 is TGTGCCATCAGACCCCCTGCAAGCGAGCAGTACTTC.

This clone was counted a few times. CDR3 in DNA: TGCGCCAGCAGCTTGGAAGTACAGGGGGCGAGTGAAAAACTGTTTTTT. Residues: CASSLEVQGASEKLFF. The genes are TRBV5-1 and TRBJ1-4, with 9 bases matching TRBD1. The CDR3 sequence is 16 residues long. Trimming took 0 bases from V and 7 from J; bases not matched to a gene: 7. Germline-derived CDR1 and CDR2 are SGHRS and YFSETQ.

The chain uses TRBV19 and TRBJ2-3; no clear D. Trimming took off 3 bases at V and 2 bases at J, with 15 bases between the two ends. Germline CDR1 reads LNHDA; CDR2 reads SQIVND (reference sequence). The CDR3 covers 16 residues. The CDR3 reads CASSIGLNIITDTQYF. CDR3 nucleotides: TGTGCCAGTAGTATTGGCCTCAATATAATCACAGATACGCAGTATTTT.

This clone showed up just a few times. The rearrangement uses TRBV7-3 and TRBJ2-5, with 8 bases lining up with TRBD2. V lost 8 bases to trimming and J lost 9 bases; unmatched junction nucleotides: 14. Germline CDR1 is SGHTA and CDR2 is FQGTGA. The CDR3 consists of 14 residues. The CDR3 sequence: CASSQKGTSGPQYF. The DNA of the CDR3 is TGTGCCAGCTCACAAAAGGGTACTAGCGGCCCCCAGTACTTC.

The chain joins TRBV11-3 to TRBJ2-5, with 10 positions matching TRBD2. The CDR3 is made up of 17 amino acids. Trimming took 4 bases from V and 5 from J; bases not matched to a gene: 13. Germline assignment: CDR1 SGHNT and CDR2 YENEEA. CDR3 region: CASSSRPSGRADETQYF. CDR3 DNA: TGTGCCAGCAGCTCCCGCCCGAGCGGGAGGGCCGATGAGACCCAGTACTTC.

The chain recombines TRBV18 with TRBJ1-4; 9 nucleotides match TRBD1. The CDR3 has 15 amino acids. The junction had 2 bases not matched to a gene; V was cut back by 0 bases and J by 6 bases. Germline V lookup: CDR1 KGHSH, CDR2 LQKENI. Here the CDR3 reads CASSPPRDRDEKLFF. CDR3 nucleotide sequence: TGTGCCAGCTCACCACCCAGGGACAGGGATGAAAAACTGTTTTTT. The entire variable domain, with the rest obtained from reference TRBV18 and TRBJ1-4, is as follows: NAGVMQNPRHLVRRRGQEARLRCSPMKGHSHVYWYRQLPEEGLKFMVYLQKENIIDESGMPKERFSAEFPKEGPSILRIQQVVRGDSAAYFCASSPPRDRDEKLFFGSGTQLSVL.

The chain is built from TRBV11-3 and TRBJ2-3; the match to TRBD2 covers 15 bases. Germline CDR1 and CDR2: SGHNT and YENEEA. V was pared by 4 bases and J by 3 bases, with 14 bases of the junction left unmatched. CDR3 length equals 20 residues. CDR3 bases: TGTGCCAGCAGCTCGAGGACTAGCGGGAGGGCCTTATCTTCGACAGATACGCAGTATTTT. This sequence encodes CASSSRTSGRALSSTDTQYF.

J is TRBJ2-1 and V is TRBV4-2, with 8 bases matching TRBD2. J lost 1 base, V lost 5 bases, and 10 bases had no gene match. The CDR3 length is 17 residues. Germline CDR1 reads LGHNA; CDR2 reads YNFKEQ. CDR3 protein: CASSFILTSESYNEQFF. In nucleotides, the CDR3 is TGTGCCAGCAGCTTCATCTTGACTAGCGAGTCCTACAATGAGCAGTTCTTC.

This chain uses TRBV27 with TRBJ2-1, with 7 bases matching TRBD1. With V trimmed by 8 bases and J by 3 bases, 7 bases remained unmatched. The CDR3 length is 14 residues. Germline-derived CDR1 and CDR2 are MNHEY and SMNVEV (reference sequence). Here the CDR3 reads CASRRGKGYNEQFF. As DNA, the CDR3 is TGTGCCAGCCGCAGGGGGAAGGGCTACAATGAGCAGTTCTTC.

As for this clone: Other DNA sequences within the sample encode an identical CDR3. This sequence joins TRBV5-1 and TRBJ2-6; 10 bases align to TRBD1. Germline V gene lookup returns CDR1 SGHRS and CDR2 YFSETQ. The V and J ends lost 4 bases and 0 bases, in that order; junction bases with no gene match: 4. There are 17 residues in the CDR3. CDR3: CASSTGTGVSGANVLTF. The CDR3 DNA reads as TGCGCCAGCAGCACCGGGACAGGGGTCTCTGGGGCCAACGTCCTGACTTTC.

The chain has TRBV4-1 and TRBJ2-7; 11 bases are shared with TRBD1. Germline CDR1 is MGHRA and CDR2 is YSYEKL. The CDR3 covers 16 residues. V trimming: 4 bases; J trimming: 5 bases; junction bases outside the gene matches: 10. The chain's CDR3 is CASSPGQGANRHEQYF. The CDR3 nucleotides are TGCGCCAGCAGCCCCGGACAGGGGGCGAATCGTCACGAGCAGTACTTC.

The CDR3 DNA is TGTGCCAGCAGGGACAGTTGGTGGCAAGAGACCCAGTACTTC. It is translated as CASRDSWWQETQYF. V and J are TRBV12-1 and TRBJ2-5; TRBD1 is taken as the D call from the table, unchecked against the DNA. TRBV12-1 has pseudogene status. This CDR3 contains 14 residues.

This chain links TRBV7-2 with TRBJ2-7; D might be TRBD2 (5 bases). The CDR3 consists of 14 residues. Trimming removed 4 bases from V and 1 base from J, with 11 bases in between. The germline V gene has CDR1 SGHTA and CDR2 FQGNSA. The CDR3 DNA reads TGTGCCAGCAGCTCTAGCTCACCTTCCTACGAGCAGTACTTC. This sequence encodes CASSSSSPSYEQYF. Drawing the rest from reference TRBV7-2 and TRBJ2-7, the complete variable domain is GAGVSQSPSNKVTEKGKDVELRCDPISGHTALYWYRQSLGQGLEFLIYFQGNSAPDKSGLPSDRFSAERTGGSVSTLTIQRTQQEDSAVYLCASSSSSPSYEQYFGPGTRLTVT.

This chain links TRBV28 with TRBJ1-2, with TRBD1 identical over 7 bases. This CDR3 has 15 amino acids. J lost 0 bases, V lost 5 bases, and 6 bases had no gene match. The germline CDR1 and CDR2 sequences are MDHEN and SYDVKM. DNA of the CDR3: TGTGCCAGCAGTCAAGACAGGGCCCCTAACTATGGCTACACCTTC. This codes for CASSQDRAPNYGYTF.

The chain employs TRBV19 and TRBJ2-6; D is undetermined. The CDR3 sequence is 16 residues long. Germline V gene sequence: CDR1 LNHDA, CDR2 SQIVND (reference sequence). The V end lost 6 bases, the J end lost 1 base, and 13 bases lay between the germline ends. The CDR3 DNA reads as TGTGCCAGTAGCCTACTGACTGTGTCTGGGGCCAACGTCCTGACTTTC. Its translation: CASSLLTVSGANVLTF.

This rearrangement joins TRBV28 to TRBJ2-5; 7 bases are a match to TRBD1. The CDR3 loop spans 14 amino acids. From germline, CDR1 is MDHEN and CDR2 SYDVKM. V was pared by 6 bases and J by 5 bases, with 9 bases of the junction left unmatched. CDR3 nucleotide sequence: TGTGCCAGCAGCGAAACGACAGGGACGGAGACCCAGTACTTC. Translation gives CASSETTGTETQYF.

The gene calls are TRBV19 and TRBJ2-3; unclear D gene. The V gene's germline CDR1 is LNHDA and CDR2 SQIVND (reference sequence). The CDR3 covers 13 residues. V was clipped by 4 bases and J by 10 bases, with 15 bases between them. CDR3 sequence: CASSTHPRGPQYF. The CDR3 region has the DNA TGTGCCAGTAGTACCCACCCCAGAGGCCCGCAGTATTTT.